These T cell receptor beta chains were read from a single sample in a study of memory CD4+ T cells and cytomegalovirus serostatus. The data were produced by immunoSEQ multiplex PCR, yet TCRdb's version contains in-frame clones alone and is incomplete. The data show about 59,000 clones, 81% seen once. Sequencing input: memory CD4+ T cells from blood. The receptors stem from an adult in good health and CMV-seronegative. CDR3s include the opening cysteine and the closing phenylalanine or tryptophan. D genes are given only for firm matches. Size values are once, few and many counts, or a class for expanded clones, and some rows have none.

CDR3 DNA: TGTGCCAGCAATTCACAGGGAATGGGCAATCAGCCCCAGCATTTT
CDR3 protein: CASNSQGMGNQPQHF
D gene: .
clone size: .
J gene: TRBJ1-5
V gene: TRBV2
CDR3 length: 15

CDR3 DNA: TGTGCCAGCAGCCGCCCCAAGCGGGGGAGCTCCTACAATGAGCAGTTCTTC
CDR3 protein: CASSRPKRGSSYNEQFF
D gene: TRBD2
clone size: .
J gene: TRBJ2-1
V gene: TRBV14
CDR3 length: 17

CDR3 DNA: TGCGCCAGCAGCTCCGGAAAGAGCGAGCAGTACTTC
CDR3 protein: CASSSGKSEQYF
D gene: .
clone size: .
J gene: TRBJ2-7
V gene: TRBV5-1
CDR3 length: 12

CDR3 DNA: TGTGCCTGGACCCTGATACGGTCCGCCCGGGGCTACACCTTC
CDR3 protein: CAWTLIRSARGYTF
D gene: .
clone size: .
J gene: TRBJ1-2
V gene: TRBV30
CDR3 length: 14

CDR3 DNA: TGTGCCAGCAGTGCGGGGGCGCGAACTGAAGCTTTCTTT
CDR3 protein: CASSAGARTEAFF
D gene: .
clone size: .
J gene: TRBJ1-1
V gene: TRBV6-4
CDR3 length: 13

CDR3 DNA: TGTGCCAGCAGTGACCGGGACAGGGGCCTTCAGCCCCAGCATTTT
CDR3 protein: CASSDRDRGLQPQHF
D gene: TRBD1
clone size: .
J gene: TRBJ1-5
V gene: TRBV6-1
CDR3 length: 15

CDR3 DNA: TGTGCCTGGAGTCAAGCCGGGACACACACTGAAGCTTTCTTT
CDR3 protein: CAWSQAGTHTEAFF
D gene: .
clone size: few
J gene: TRBJ1-1
V gene: TRBV30
CDR3 length: 14

CDR3 DNA: TGCAGCGTTGGTGGCCGGGACAGCCTGGGCTACACCTTC
CDR3 protein: CSVGGRDSLGYTF
D gene: TRBD1
clone size: .
J gene: TRBJ1-2
V gene: TRBV29-1
CDR3 length: 13

CDR3 DNA: TGTGCCAGCAGCCGCCGGGGGGGCCAAGAGACCCAGTACTTC
CDR3 protein: CASSRRGGQETQYF
D gene: TRBD2
clone size: .
J gene: TRBJ2-5
V gene: TRBV6-6
CDR3 length: 14

CDR3 DNA: TGTGCCAGCAGCAGACAGGGAGGTAGCGGCTACACCTTC
CDR3 protein: CASSRQGGSGYTF
D gene: TRBD1
clone size: .
J gene: TRBJ1-2
V gene: TRBV6-1
CDR3 length: 13

CDR3 DNA: TGTGCCAGCAGTGACGGGGGGTACCTCTCGTACGAGCAGTACTTC
CDR3 protein: CASSDGGYLSYEQYF
D gene: TRBD2
clone size: .
J gene: TRBJ2-7
V gene: TRBV2
CDR3 length: 15

CDR3 DNA: TGCAGCGTTGGTACAGTCTACGAGCAGTACTTC
CDR3 protein: CSVGTVYEQYF
D gene: .
clone size: .
J gene: TRBJ2-7
V gene: TRBV29-1
CDR3 length: 11

CDR3 DNA: TGTGCCAGTAGTATGGGGGGTCGGGGGAGCGGGAGTTCGTCGGATACGCAGTATTTT
CDR3 protein: CASSMGGRGSGSSSDTQYF
D gene: TRBD2
clone size: .
J gene: TRBJ2-3
V gene: TRBV19
CDR3 length: 19

CDR3 DNA: TGTGCCAGCAGCGTCCAAGGACGCTTGGCAGGGGAAGCTTTCTTT
CDR3 protein: CASSVQGRLAGEAFF
D gene: .
clone size: few
J gene: TRBJ1-1
V gene: TRBV6-5
CDR3 length: 15

CDR3 DNA: TGTGCCAGCAGCGACGGACAGCGCAACTCTGGAAACACCATATATTTT
CDR3 protein: CASSDGQRNSGNTIYF
D gene: .
clone size: .
J gene: TRBJ1-3
V gene: TRBV7-8
CDR3 length: 16

CDR3 DNA: TGTGCCAGCAGGGGCGTCGGGGCGTACGAGCAGTACTTC
CDR3 protein: CASRGVGAYEQYF
D gene: .
clone size: .
J gene: TRBJ2-7
V gene: TRBV7-8
CDR3 length: 13

CDR3 DNA: TGCAGCGTTGGTGGGGTGACCCAAGAGACCCAGTACTTC
CDR3 protein: CSVGGVTQETQYF
D gene: .
clone size: few
J gene: TRBJ2-5
V gene: TRBV29-1
CDR3 length: 13

CDR3 DNA: TGTGCCACCAGCAGAGGTGGTCGGCTGACTGATCAGTACTTC
CDR3 protein: CATSRGGRLTDQYF
D gene: .
clone size: once
J gene: TRBJ2-7
V gene: TRBV15
CDR3 length: 14

CDR3 DNA: TGCAGCGTTGACGGCAGTACTTATGGCTACACCTTC
CDR3 protein: CSVDGSTYGYTF
D gene: .
clone size: .
J gene: TRBJ1-2
V gene: TRBV29-1
CDR3 length: 12

CDR3 DNA: TGTGCCTGGACGGGACAGCCCAATCAGCCCCAGCATTTT
CDR3 protein: CAWTGQPNQPQHF
D gene: TRBD1
clone size: .
J gene: TRBJ1-5
V gene: TRBV30
CDR3 length: 13

CDR3 DNA: TGTGCCAGCAGTTCTCCCGGGACTAGCATATACAATGAGCAGTTCTTC
CDR3 protein: CASSSPGTSIYNEQFF
D gene: TRBD2
clone size: few
J gene: TRBJ2-1
V gene: TRBV6-5
CDR3 length: 16

CDR3 DNA: TGTGCCAGCAGTCCCTCCGGGACAGGGGGCTGGAATGAGCAGTTCTTC
CDR3 protein: CASSPSGTGGWNEQFF
D gene: TRBD1
clone size: .
J gene: TRBJ2-1
V gene: TRBV27
CDR3 length: 16

CDR3 DNA: TGCAGCGTTGCACCTAGCAATCAGCCCCAGCATTTT
CDR3 protein: CSVAPSNQPQHF
D gene: .
clone size: .
J gene: TRBJ1-5
V gene: TRBV29-1
CDR3 length: 12

CDR3 DNA: TGTGCCAGCAGCGTAGGGGTGGTGGAGGGATATAAGGCCGGGGAGCTGTTTTTT
CDR3 protein: CASSVGVVEGYKAGELFF
D gene: .
clone size: once
J gene: TRBJ2-2
V gene: TRBV9
CDR3 length: 18

CDR3 DNA: TGTGCTAGTGGTTCCGGGATACAGGGGTATGGCTACACCTTC
CDR3 protein: CASGSGIQGYGYTF
D gene: TRBD1
clone size: .
J gene: TRBJ1-2
V gene: TRBV12-5
CDR3 length: 14

CDR3 DNA: TGTGCCTGGAGCTATGGACAGGCTGAAGCTTTCTTT
CDR3 protein: CAWSYGQAEAFF
D gene: TRBD1
clone size: .
J gene: TRBJ1-1
V gene: TRBV30
CDR3 length: 12

CDR3 DNA: TGTGCCAGCAGCTACGTGGGAGGGGGCACCGGGGAGCTGTTTTTT
CDR3 protein: CASSYVGGGTGELFF
D gene: .
clone size: .
J gene: TRBJ2-2
V gene: TRBV7-3
CDR3 length: 15

CDR3 DNA: TGTGCCAGCAGCGTAGCGGGAGGGTATTGGGATACGCAGTATTTT
CDR3 protein: CASSVAGGYWDTQYF
D gene: TRBD2
clone size: .
J gene: TRBJ2-3
V gene: TRBV9
CDR3 length: 15

CDR3 DNA: TGTGCCAGCAGTTTTAGCGGACAGGGACGCTCTGGGGCCAACGTCCTGACTTTC
CDR3 protein: CASSFSGQGRSGANVLTF
D gene: TRBD1
clone size: .
J gene: TRBJ2-6
V gene: TRBV27
CDR3 length: 18

CDR3 DNA: TGTGCCAGCTCACCCCCGCAGAGCACTTCCAAAAACATTCAGTACTTC
CDR3 protein: CASSPPQSTSKNIQYF
D gene: .
clone size: .
J gene: TRBJ2-4
V gene: TRBV18
CDR3 length: 16

CDR3 DNA: TGTGCCAGCAGCTTCGGAGAAAGGGGTGGAGAGACCCAGTACTTC
CDR3 protein: CASSFGERGGETQYF
D gene: .
clone size: .
J gene: TRBJ2-5
V gene: TRBV5-8
CDR3 length: 15

CDR3 DNA: TGTGCCGAAAAAGGACAGATGAACACTGAAGCTTTCTTT
CDR3 protein: CAEKGQMNTEAFF
D gene: .
clone size: .
J gene: TRBJ1-1
V gene: TRBV2
CDR3 length: 13

CDR3 DNA: TGTGCCCGAGGAGGACAGGGGTACGAGCAGTACTTC
CDR3 protein: CARGGQGYEQYF
D gene: TRBD1
clone size: .
J gene: TRBJ2-7
V gene: TRBV2
CDR3 length: 12

CDR3 DNA: TGTGCCACCAGCAGAGACAACAGAAACACTGAAGCTTTCTTT
CDR3 protein: CATSRDNRNTEAFF
D gene: .
clone size: .
J gene: TRBJ1-1
V gene: TRBV15
CDR3 length: 14

CDR3 DNA: TGCGCCAGCAGCCAAGCGGGAGCCGAGCAGTACTTC
CDR3 protein: CASSQAGAEQYF
D gene: .
clone size: .
J gene: TRBJ2-7
V gene: TRBV4-1
CDR3 length: 12

CDR3 DNA: TGTGCCAGCAGCACCGCTCAAGAGACCCAGTACTTC
CDR3 protein: CASSTAQETQYF
D gene: .
clone size: .
J gene: TRBJ2-5
V gene: TRBV13
CDR3 length: 12

CDR3 DNA: TGTGCCACCCAGAGACTAGCTTCCTACGAGCAGTACTTC
CDR3 protein: CATQRLASYEQYF
D gene: TRBD2
clone size: .
J gene: TRBJ2-7
V gene: TRBV6-1
CDR3 length: 13

CDR3 DNA: TGTGCCAGCAGCCCCGTCGGTGGGCGGGTTCGCACAGATACGCAGTATTTT
CDR3 protein: CASSPVGGRVRTDTQYF
D gene: .
clone size: .
J gene: TRBJ2-3
V gene: TRBV7-2
CDR3 length: 17

CDR3 DNA: TGTGCCACCAACCCGGGACTCCTTCGGGGTGGCTACACCTTC
CDR3 protein: CATNPGLLRGGYTF
D gene: .
clone size: .
J gene: TRBJ1-2
V gene: TRBV15
CDR3 length: 14

CDR3 DNA: TGTGCCAGCAGCTTAGCGCAGGGGGTCCCCTACAATGAGCAGTTCTTC
CDR3 protein: CASSLAQGVPYNEQFF
D gene: TRBD1
clone size: .
J gene: TRBJ2-1
V gene: TRBV7-6
CDR3 length: 16

CDR3 DNA: TGCGCCAGCAGCCCCGTCCCGACTAGCGGGGGCTCGAACACCGGGGAGCTGTTTTTT
CDR3 protein: CASSPVPTSGGSNTGELFF
D gene: TRBD2
clone size: few
J gene: TRBJ2-2
V gene: TRBV5-1
CDR3 length: 19

CDR3 DNA: TGTGCCAGCGTTTTGGACAGCCACAATGAGCAGTTCTTC
CDR3 protein: CASVLDSHNEQFF
D gene: .
clone size: .
J gene: TRBJ2-1
V gene: TRBV2
CDR3 length: 13

CDR3 DNA: TGTGCCAGTAGTACTGCCGGGACCGTAGCGCAGTATTTT
CDR3 protein: CASSTAGTVAQYF
D gene: .
clone size: .
J gene: TRBJ2-3
V gene: TRBV19
CDR3 length: 13

CDR3 DNA: TGTGCCAGCAGCGCCCACAGGGGAGGGACTGAAGCTTTCTTT
CDR3 protein: CASSAHRGGTEAFF
D gene: TRBD1
clone size: once
J gene: TRBJ1-1
V gene: TRBV13
CDR3 length: 14

CDR3 DNA: TGTGCCAGCAGATCTGTACGACAGGGCGGGAATCAGCCCCAGCATTTT
CDR3 protein: CASRSVRQGGNQPQHF
D gene: TRBD1
clone size: .
J gene: TRBJ1-5
V gene: TRBV28
CDR3 length: 16

CDR3 DNA: TGTGCCAGCGTTAAGGGGCAGGGGCAAGAGACCCAGTACTTC
CDR3 protein: CASVKGQGQETQYF
D gene: .
clone size: .
J gene: TRBJ2-5
V gene: TRBV2
CDR3 length: 14

CDR3 DNA: TGTGCCAGCAGTGAATTGCTTGGGGGCGGTTTATATCAGCCCCAGCATTTT
CDR3 protein: CASSELLGGGLYQPQHF
D gene: .
clone size: .
J gene: TRBJ1-5
V gene: TRBV25-1
CDR3 length: 17

CDR3 DNA: TGTGCCAGCAGCCCCAGGGTGGGGTTCTTC
CDR3 protein: CASSPRVGFF
D gene: .
clone size: once
J gene: TRBJ2-1
V gene: TRBV7-2
CDR3 length: 10

CDR3 DNA: TGTGCCAGCTCGCGACTAGCGGGTGCAGAGACCCAGTACTTC
CDR3 protein: CASSRLAGAETQYF
D gene: TRBD2
clone size: .
J gene: TRBJ2-5
V gene: TRBV2
CDR3 length: 14

CDR3 DNA: TGTGCCAGCAGCCACTCAGGGGGGCGTACTGAAGCTTTCTTT
CDR3 protein: CASSHSGGRTEAFF
D gene: TRBD1
clone size: few
J gene: TRBJ1-1
V gene: TRBV5-6
CDR3 length: 14

CDR3 DNA: TGTGCCAGCAGTTACCCTACTAGCGGGAGTGGGAGTGAGCAGTTCTTC
CDR3 protein: CASSYPTSGSGSEQFF
D gene: TRBD2
clone size: .
J gene: TRBJ2-1
V gene: TRBV6-6
CDR3 length: 16

CDR3 DNA: TGTGCCAGCACCGACGTGCGGGGCCTACACTACGAGCAGTACTTC
CDR3 protein: CASTDVRGLHYEQYF
D gene: .
clone size: few
J gene: TRBJ2-7
V gene: TRBV6-6
CDR3 length: 15

CDR3 DNA: TGTGCCAGTAGTGAACTAGCGGGGATGTCCTCTGGGGCCAACGTCCTGACTTTC
CDR3 protein: CASSELAGMSSGANVLTF
D gene: TRBD2
clone size: .
J gene: TRBJ2-6
V gene: TRBV19
CDR3 length: 18